Below are 13 T cell receptor beta chains sequenced from a single sample in a study of T cell repertoires in cytomegalovirus infection. TCRdb redid the calling of the reads with MiXCR, one entry per CDR3 protein. The sample includes some 680,000 distinct CDR3 sequences, 35% seen only once; the top ten take roughly 2.9%. The sample comprised PBMCs. Every receptor here comes from a human donor in good health (CMV status not recorded). Some clones in this sample may be carry-over from other donors' samples.

The chain links TRBV19 to TRBJ1-5, with D perhaps matching TRBD1 (5 bases). The CDR3 extends over 15 amino acids. Germline V gene lookup returns CDR1 LNHDA and CDR2 SQIVND (reference sequence). Trimming removed 6 bases at V and 11 bases at J, with 23 bases between. The DNA for the CDR3 is TGTGCCAGTAGCAATTTCGGGACGCCTCGCTCGTCCCAGCATTTT. Its translation: CASSNFGTPRSSQHF.

This clonotype was seen a handful of times. The chain uses TRBV7-8 and TRBJ1-5, with a tentative D call TRBD1 (6 bases). CDR1 is SGHVS, CDR2 FQNEAQ, per germline. The CDR3 length is 16 residues. The V end lost 1 base, the J end lost 8 bases, and 18 bases lay between the germline ends. This CDR3 is CASSLGAGARMKPQHF. CDR3 DNA sequence: TGTGCCAGCAGCTTAGGGGCAGGGGCCCGTATGAAGCCCCAGCATTTT.

The V and J genes are TRBV29-1 and TRBJ2-1; 11 nucleotides match TRBD2. The CDR3 totals 13 residues. CDR1 and CDR2 from the germline V gene are SQVTM and ANQGSEA. With 4 bases clipped from V and 6 bases from J, the junction kept 2 bases outside the gene matches. The CDR3 here is CSVGLAGPNEQFF. CDR3 DNA sequence: TGCAGCGTTGGACTAGCGGGGCCCAATGAGCAGTTCTTC.

This clonotype appeared many times. V gene TRBV7-9 combines with J gene TRBJ2-1; D remains unclear. Germline V lookup: CDR1 SEHNR, CDR2 FQNEAQ (reference sequence). CDR3 size: 16 residues. Trimming removed 1 base from V and 6 bases from J, with 16 bases in between. The CDR3 DNA sequence: TGTGCCAGCAGCTTAGATGGTACGCCCCCGGGCAATGAGCAGTTCTTC. Encoded protein: CASSLDGTPPGNEQFF.

This clonotype was counted between two and nine times. The CDR3 nucleotides are TGTGCCAGCAGCCCGACTAGCGGGAGTAACGGGGAGCTGTTTTTT. This sequence encodes CASSPTSGSNGELFF. This sequence joins TRBV3-1 and TRBJ2-2; 12 bases are a match to TRBD2. This CDR3 is 15 amino acids long. Germline trimming cut 4 bases from V and 7 bases from J; bases unmatched to any gene: 4. Germline V gives CDR1 LGHDT, CDR2 YNNKEL (reference sequence).

This clonotype came up a few times. The gene calls are TRBV19 and TRBJ2-7, with D perhaps TRBD1 or TRBD2 (5 bases each). CDR3 length: 13 residues. With 9 bases removed from V and 1 base from J, the gap between germline ends came to 13 bases. Germline-derived CDR1 and CDR2 are LNHDA and SQIVND (reference sequence). CDR3 nucleotides: TGTGCCAGCGTGGGACGCTCGTCCTACGAGCAGTACTTC. The encoded protein is CASVGRSSYEQYF.

This clonotype was detected many times. The chain couples TRBV7-8 to TRBJ2-3; possibly TRBD1 for D (5 bases). Germline CDR1 reads SGHVS; CDR2 reads FQNEAQ. The CDR3 runs 15 residues. Deletions cut 2 bases from V and 2 bases from J, with 11 bases between. The CDR3 DNA follows: TGTGCCAGCAGCTTAAGGGCAGGGTACACAGATACGCAGTATTTT. Protein sequence: CASSLRAGYTDTQYF.

This chain connects TRBV7-4 to TRBJ2-4; unclear D gene. The germline gives CDR1 SGHVT, CDR2 SQSDAQ. The V end lost 6 bases, the J end lost 0 bases, and 18 bases lay between the germline ends. The CDR3 totals 17 residues. The CDR3 nucleotides read TGTGCCAGCAGTTACGTGAGCGACTCCCTAGCCAAAAACATTCAGTACTTC. It is translated as CASSYVSDSLAKNIQYF. The complete variable domain, with remaining parts taken from reference TRBV7-4 and TRBJ2-4, reads GAGVSQSPRYKVAKRGRDVALRCDSISGHVTLYWYRQTLGQGSEVLTYSQSDAQRDKSGRPSGRFSAERPERSVSTLKIQRTEQGDSAVYLCASSYVSDSLAKNIQYFGAGTRLSVL.

The chain links TRBV28 to TRBJ1-2; unclear D gene. Trimming took 6 bases from V and 7 from J, leaving 12 bases between them. Germline V gene lookup returns CDR1 MDHEN and CDR2 SYDVKM. The CDR3 is 12 amino acids. CDR3 in amino acids: CASSPALLGYTF. CDR3 bases: TGTGCCAGCAGCCCGGCATTACTTGGCTACACCTTC.

This clonotype was detected a few times. The V call is TRBV6-5, the J call TRBJ1-5, with D perhaps matching TRBD1 (6 bases). The V and J ends lost 7 bases and 6 bases respectively, with 13 bases between them. The CDR3 is 13 residues long. In germline, CDR1 is MNHEY, CDR2 SVGAGI. CDR3 protein: CASTGGPGQPQHF. In nucleotides, the CDR3 is TGTGCCAGCACGGGGGGGCCTGGTCAGCCCCAGCATTTT.

This clonotype has ten or more counts. The chain employs TRBV7-2 and TRBJ1-1; no definite D call. CDR1 is SGHTA and CDR2 is FQGNSA in the germline V gene. The CDR3 covers 16 residues. V was cut by 1 base and J by 0 bases, with 12 bases left in between. The CDR3 here is CASSLVSRWMNTEAFF. Written as DNA, the CDR3 is TGTGCCAGCAGCTTAGTGAGCAGGTGGATGAACACTGAAGCTTTCTTT.

This clonotype was detected only a few times. CDR3 bases: TGTGCCAGCAGCTTAGGCAGTAGCTCTGGGGCCAACGTCCTGACTTTC. This sequence encodes CASSLGSSSGANVLTF. The rearrangement joins TRBV7-2 to TRBJ2-6, with D uncertain. This CDR3 is 16 amino acids long. The ends were cut back, 1 base at V and 0 bases at J, with 7 bases in the middle. Germline V gene data show CDR1 as SGHTA and CDR2 as FQGNSA.

In its sample, this clonotype was seen a few times. This rearrangement joins TRBV30 to TRBJ2-4; TRBD2 agrees at 8 bases. The V segment lost 0 bases and the J segment 7 bases; nucleotides outside the gene matches: 2. This CDR3 comprises 13 residues. Germline V gene data show CDR1 as GTSNPN and CDR2 as SVGIG (reference sequence). The CDR3 is CAWSVTGGNIQYF. DNA of the CDR3: TGTGCCTGGAGTGTTACGGGGGGGAACATTCAGTACTTC. Together with reference TRBV30 and TRBJ2-4, the CDR3 gives the full variable domain: SQTIHQWPATLVQPVGSPLSLECTVEGTSNPNLYWYRQAAGRGLQLLFYSVGIGQISSEVPQNLSASRPQDRQFILSSKKLLLSDSGFYLCAWSVTGGNIQYFGAGTRLSVL.